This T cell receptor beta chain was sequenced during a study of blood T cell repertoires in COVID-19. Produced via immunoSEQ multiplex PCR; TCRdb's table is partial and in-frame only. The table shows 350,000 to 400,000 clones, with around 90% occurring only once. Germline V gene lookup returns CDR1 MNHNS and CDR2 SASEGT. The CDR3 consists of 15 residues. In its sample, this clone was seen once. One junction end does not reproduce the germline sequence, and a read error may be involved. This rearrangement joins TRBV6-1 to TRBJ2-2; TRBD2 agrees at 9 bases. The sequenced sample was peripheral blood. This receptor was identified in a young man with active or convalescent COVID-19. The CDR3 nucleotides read TGTGCCAGCAGTAAAGCGGGGGGAGTCACCGGGGAGCTGTTTTTT. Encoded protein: CASSKAGGVTGELFF.